The 10 T cell receptor beta chains presented below share a single source sample, sequenced in a study of T cells after yellow fever vaccination (dated 2019 in TCRdb). According to the study, the label for this sample's treatment or condition signals: live attenuated yellow fever vaccine strain. Library preparation employed 5' RACE. Reads for this sample came from an Illumina HiSeq 2500. TCRdb's own reprocessing of the public reads used fastp at Q25 and MiXCR and kept productive beta chains. CDR3 protein duplicates are merged, each entry listing the most common genes and DNA. For this sample there are some 150,000 distinct CDR3 sequences; under 8% appear just once. The ten largest clones take up under 0.8% of the sample. Sequencing used CD4+ T cells sorted from PBMCs, obtained 10 days after the yellow fever booster vaccination. The receptor set was obtained from a man aged 30 to 39 who received the YFV17D yellow fever vaccine.

This clonotype was seen more than once but under ten times. The chain combines TRBV7-9 with TRBJ2-2, with D maybe TRBD2 (5 bases). Germline CDR1 and CDR2: SEHNR and FQNEAQ (reference sequence). The length of the CDR3 is 17 residues. Trimming left V 2 bases short and J 2 bases short, with 15 bases between. The CDR3 DNA reads as TGTGCCAGCAGCTTATCTTGGCTAGCAGATAACACCGGGGAGCTGTTTTTT. Protein sequence: CASSLSWLADNTGELFF.

Many counts were recorded for this clonotype. This rearrangement joins TRBV7-2 to TRBJ2-3; D ambiguous. Per germline, CDR1 SGHTA and CDR2 FQGNSA. CDR3 size: 14 residues. V lost 0 bases to trimming and J lost 4 bases, with 8 bases between them. The CDR3 here is CASSLAARADTQYF. Here the CDR3 DNA reads TGTGCCAGCAGCTTAGCGGCCCGCGCAGATACGCAGTATTTT.

This clonotype was seen at least ten times. This chain links TRBV12-3 or TRBV12-4 with TRBJ2-7; 9 bases map to TRBD2. The trim removed 2 bases at V and 4 bases at J, leaving 9 bases unmatched. The CDR3 sequence is 16 residues long. The CDR3 is CASSLRSSGRLYEQYF. CDR3 DNA sequence: TGTGCCAGCAGTTTAAGGTCCAGCGGGAGGTTGTACGAGCAGTACTTC.

This CDR3 reads CASTPASIKAFF. The CDR3 DNA reads TGTGCCAGCACCCCCGCTAGCATTAAAGCTTTCTTT. The chain recombines TRBV2 with TRBJ1-1; D ambiguous. V was shortened by 7 bases and J by 9 bases, with 15 bases between the two germline ends. Germline CDR1 and CDR2: SNHLY and FYNNEI. The CDR3 sequence is 12 residues long.

The table lists this clonotype with a few counts. The V gene is TRBV19, the J gene TRBJ1-5, with D hard to call. CDR1 is LNHDA and CDR2 is SQIVND in the germline V gene (reference sequence). This CDR3 region has 16 residues. V was trimmed by 4 bases and J by 0 bases, leaving 13 bases between them. The CDR3 sequence is CASSTPWGYSNQPQHF. CDR3 nucleotides: TGTGCCAGTAGTACCCCTTGGGGTTATAGCAATCAGCCCCAGCATTTT.

The sample holds a few counts of this clonotype. The chain combines TRBV4-3 with TRBJ1-6; 7 bases are shared with TRBD1. Germline V gene lookup returns CDR1 LGHNA and CDR2 YSLEER. The CDR3 loop spans 17 amino acids. The V segment lost 1 base and the J segment 8 bases; nucleotides outside the gene matches: 11. This chain's CDR3 is CASSQGLRDREYSPLHF. The CDR3 DNA reads as TGCGCCAGCAGCCAAGGCCTCCGGGACAGAGAGTATTCACCCCTCCACTTT.

As regards this clonotype: A clone one base away is much larger, so this may be a read error. The V gene is TRBV12-3 or TRBV12-4, the J gene TRBJ1-1; TRBD1 matches at 9 bases. J gave up 4 bases and V 6 bases, and 6 bases lay outside the gene matches. The length of the CDR3 is 14 residues. The CDR3 reads CASSRTGATTEAFF. The CDR3, as DNA: TGTGCCAGCAGCAGGACAGGGGCTACCACTGAAGCTTTCTTT.

This clonotype was seen many times. V and J are TRBV29-1 and TRBJ2-1; 7 bases line up with TRBD2. V was clipped by 5 bases and J by 8 bases; unmatched bases: 12. This CDR3 has 14 residues. The V gene's germline CDR1 is SQVTM and CDR2 ANQGSEA. The CDR3 sequence: CSVRAGANWDEQFF. The CDR3 coding sequence is TGCAGCGTTCGGGCGGGAGCGAACTGGGATGAGCAGTTCTTC.

This clonotype was seen at least ten times. V and J are TRBV29-1 and TRBJ2-7; 11 bases fit TRBD1. V gave up 7 bases and J gave up 6 bases; unmatched junction bases: 8. Germline CDR1 SQVTM, CDR2 ANQGSEA. The CDR3 is 13 residues long. As DNA, the CDR3 is TGCAGCGCCACGGGACAGGGGGTCGGCGAGCAGTACTTC. Amino acid sequence: CSATGQGVGEQYF.

In its sample, this clonotype was seen many times. The chain uses TRBV7-8 and TRBJ2-1; D remains unclear. Between the trimmed V and J ends, which lost 1 base and 8 bases, there was a span of 9 bases. CDR3 length: 13 residues. The germline V gene encodes CDR1 SGHVS and CDR2 FQNEAQ. For the CDR3, the DNA is TGTGCCAGCAGCTTAGATGGCAGTCATGAGCAGTTCTTC. Translating gives CASSLDGSHEQFF.